A selection of T cell receptor beta chains follows, all from one sample in a study of CD8+CD57+ T cells in acquired aplastic anemia. TCRdb re-analysed the reads in MiXCR, keeping a single row per CDR3 protein. The table includes over 150,000 distinct CDR3 sequences, around 50% detected once. The sequenced sample was sorted CD4+, CD8+, or CD8+CD57+ T cells (not recorded which) from PBMCs. The receptors shown here come from a human donor with aplastic anemia. Each CDR3 is given without its conserved first and last residue. Not all rows give a size; the values are once, few, many and, for expanded clones, a class.

CDR3,V,size,J
ASTPDRDNSPLH,TRBV19,many,TRBJ1-6
ASSLLGGYGYT,TRBV12-3/TRBV12-4,many,TRBJ1-2
ASSARTSGPETQY,TRBV9,NA,TRBJ2-5
ASSVSSGNTIY,TRBV7-2,many,TRBJ1-3
SVESENSEAF,TRBV29-1,many,TRBJ1-1
ATSRGDRDYGYT,TRBV15,NA,TRBJ1-2
ARYLLWTETNEQF,TRBV27,few,TRBJ2-1
AISERGLHTEAF,TRBV10-3,NA,TRBJ1-1
ASLPAKNIQY,TRBV7-8,few,TRBJ2-4
ASSLDLAGDYEQY,TRBV11-2,NA,TRBJ2-7
ASFRPTGAGRVLSYEQY,TRBV2,many,TRBJ2-7
ASRSNRESPLH,TRBV2,NA,TRBJ1-6
ASSNHQPQH,TRBV21-1,NA,TRBJ1-5
SVGTSGNTDTQY,TRBV29-1,few,TRBJ2-3
ASSEDQDAHYEQY,TRBV2,NA,TRBJ2-7
ASSNPERTEQF,TRBV19,many,TRBJ2-1
ATSVARDTGELF,TRBV24-1,once,TRBJ2-2
ASRDEYTDTQY,TRBV6-4,NA,TRBJ2-3
ASSGAGTGTTYEQY,TRBV28,NA,TRBJ2-7
ASSLADEQF,TRBV7-3,NA,TRBJ2-1
AWSSQPWETQY,TRBV30,NA,TRBJ2-5
ASTRDGGAVDTQY,TRBV9,many,TRBJ2-3
SASPGSGCANSPLH,TRBV20-1,NA,TRBJ1-6
SVEWADYGYT,TRBV29-1,NA,TRBJ1-2
ASSGGVGTEAF,TRBV7-3,many,TRBJ1-1